These 11 T cell receptor beta chains came from one sample sequenced in a study of cytomegalovirus exposure and HLA in healthy donors. PCR used 60 Vbeta primers and 13 Jbeta primers. Data came from immunoSEQ multiplex PCR; TCRdb stores just in-frame clones and leaves some out. The repertoire consists of fewer than 150,000 clones, with around 81% occurring once and the leading ten covering 2.8%. Material: PBMCs. The source of these receptors is a male donor in good health and CMV-seronegative.

This chain uses TRBV6-6 with TRBJ1-5, with D perhaps TRBD1 (5 bases). V lost 7 bases to trimming and J lost 2 bases, with 18 bases between them. The CDR3 extends over 16 amino acids. Germline V gene data show CDR1 as MNHNY and CDR2 as SVGAGI (reference sequence). The CDR3 DNA follows: TGTGCCAGCATAAAGTCCTCAGGGAAAGGCAATCAGCCCCAGCATTTT. Translating it yields CASIKSSGKGNQPQHF.

This clone was counted between two and nine times. The V call is TRBV2, the J call TRBJ1-3, with D perhaps matching TRBD1 (5 bases). The CDR3 loop spans 14 amino acids. Deletions cut 5 bases from V and 0 bases from J, with 8 bases between. Germline V lookup: CDR1 SNHLY, CDR2 FYNNEI. The CDR3 nucleotides are TGTGCCAGCAGTCAGCAGGGCTCTGGAAACACCATATATTTT. It specifies CASSQQGSGNTIYF.

This sequence joins TRBV5-1 and TRBJ1-1, with TRBD1 matching over 9 bases. Germline V gene data show CDR1 as SGHRS and CDR2 as YFSETQ. The CDR3 sequence is 15 residues long. After removal of 5 bases from V and 0 bases from J, the junction contained 5 bases not matched to a gene. CDR3 sequence: CASRGQGGVNTEAFF. The CDR3 nucleotides are TGCGCCAGCAGGGGACAGGGTGGAGTGAACACTGAAGCTTTCTTT.

The sample holds a few counts of this clone. This chain joins TRBV4-2 and TRBJ1-5, with 9 bases that match TRBD1. The germline V gene has CDR1 LGHNA and CDR2 YNFKEQ. V lost 4 bases and J lost 5; bases outside the gene matches: 6. The CDR3 covers 15 residues. The CDR3: CASSRETGGHQPQHF. The DNA for the CDR3 is TGTGCCAGCAGCCGCGAGACAGGGGGTCATCAGCCCCAGCATTTT.

V is TRBV4-3 and J is TRBJ1-4, with a weak D call TRBD1 (6 bases). V lost 4 bases and J lost 1, with 10 bases in between. The length of the CDR3 is 15 residues. Germline V lookup: CDR1 LGHNA, CDR2 YSLEER. The CDR3 DNA reads as TGCGCCAGCAGCCTCAACAGGGTAACTAATGAAAAACTGTTTTTT. Its protein is CASSLNRVTNEKLFF.

This clone showed up just once. The rearrangement joins TRBV11-3 to TRBJ1-5; TRBD1 might be the D (5 bases). This CDR3 contains 15 residues. Germline CDR1 and CDR2: SGHNT and YENEEA. V dropped 2 bases and J dropped 5 bases, with 13 bases sitting between them. The CDR3 spells CASSLRWQGDQPQHF. Here the CDR3 DNA reads TGTGCCAGCAGCTTACGGTGGCAGGGCGATCAGCCCCAGCATTTT.

Notes on this clone: Other DNA sequences in this sample translate to the same CDR3. This rearrangement joins TRBV18 to TRBJ1-1, with a possible D match to TRBD1 (5 bases). Germline V lookup: CDR1 KGHSH, CDR2 LQKENI. This CDR3 comprises 13 residues. Trimming left V 3 bases short and J 2 bases short, with 7 bases between. For the CDR3, the DNA is TGTGCCAGCTCACCTCAGGGAAACACTGAAGCTTTCTTT. Translating gives CASSPQGNTEAFF.

This sequence joins TRBV7-8 and TRBJ2-7, with 7 positions matching TRBD1. The CDR3 spans 15 residues. V gave up 1 base and J gave up 2 bases; unmatched junction bases: 5. Germline lookup yields CDR1 SGHVS and CDR2 FQNEAQ. The CDR3 region has the DNA TGTGCCAGCAGCTTAGGGACAGGCCCGACCTACGAGCAGTACTTC. This encodes CASSLGTGPTYEQYF.

The rearrangement joins TRBV6-1 to TRBJ1-1; 9 positions match TRBD1. Looked up from germline, CDR1 is MNHNS and CDR2 is SASEGT. V gave up 3 bases and J gave up 4 bases; unmatched junction bases: 6. CDR3 length: 15 amino acids. The CDR3 protein is CASSEATGGTTEAFF. CDR3 in DNA: TGTGCCAGCAGTGAGGCGACAGGGGGGACCACTGAAGCTTTCTTT.

The rearrangement joins TRBV4-2 to TRBJ2-7, with 7 bases that match TRBD2. J was trimmed by 1 base and V by 0 bases; bases with no gene match: 9. Germline V gene sequence: CDR1 LGHNA, CDR2 YNFKEQ. The CDR3 totals 17 residues. The CDR3 region has the DNA TGTGCCAGCAGCCAAGAATTCGGGGGGATGGGTTCCTACGAGCAGTACTTC. It specifies CASSQEFGGMGSYEQYF.

This chain uses TRBV5-1 with TRBJ2-1; D gene ambiguous. Between the trimmed V and J ends, which lost 4 bases and 4 bases, there was a span of 6 bases. Germline values: CDR1 SGHRS, CDR2 YFSETQ. This CDR3 comprises 12 residues. The chain's CDR3 is CASSPEYNEQFF. CDR3 sequence (DNA): TGCGCCAGCAGCCCTGAGTACAATGAGCAGTTCTTC.